Listed here is a single TCR beta chain. Its specificity is not known. The data are from a study of CD8 T cells in ankylosing spondylitis. Whole-study results and caveats: A TCR beta motif of fewer than 10 highly homologous variants seemed to mark ankylosing spondylitis blood.

Using quantitative 5'-RACE with molecular barcodes, the authors made TCR beta libraries. TCRdb passed the 5' RACE reads through MiXCR, listing each CDR3 protein once. Of fewer than 250,000 distinct CDR3 sequences listed, about 11% are singletons. Sequencing was performed on blood, either unsorted or a sorted T cell fraction (not recorded which). The clonotype comes from a male donor with ankylosing spondylitis or in good health (not recorded which).

The CDR3 region is CASSPGSGELFF. The CDR3, as DNA: TGTGCCAGCAGCCCAGGGTCCGGGGAGCTGTTTTTT. The V and J genes are TRBV11-3 and TRBJ2-2; the D gene is possibly TRBD1 (5 bases). V was pared by 5 bases and J by 6 bases, with 7 bases between. Germline lookup yields CDR1 SGHNT and CDR2 YENEEA. CDR3 size: 12 residues.